Below, one T cell receptor (beta chain) is given with its context. Antigen specificity is unknown. The sample belongs to a study of CD8+ T cells in alopecia areata. On the study more broadly: Those patients who were treated received oral tofacitinib, which was given at 5 to 10 mg twice daily for moderate-to-severe alopecia areata. The study's findings and limits: Lesional scalp exceeded normal scalp in clonality, especially in alopecia totalis/universalis. Administration of tofacitinib significantly diminished scalp clonality and expanded CD8+ clones within the top 100. Tofacitinib did not eliminate many expanded lesional clones from scalp or blood.

The ends were cut back, 5 bases at V and 9 bases at J, with 10 bases in the middle. Per germline, CDR1 SEHNR and CDR2 FQNEAQ (reference sequence). The CDR3 sequence is 11 residues long. RNA, once extracted, was reverse transcribed into cDNA for use as the sequencing template. Measured with immunoSEQ multiplex PCR; TCRdb has only the in-frame clones, and not every one. Among roughly 120,000 clones listed, roughly 50% were seen once. Treatment noted: oral pan-JAK inhibitor, 5-10 mg twice daily. The chain carries TRBV7-9 and TRBJ2-5; D is unclear. This sequence originates from a human donor with alopecia areata. The input for sequencing was CD8+ T cells sorted from blood, taken at week 24, from a patient treated with tofacitinib. CDR3 loop: CASSHHHAQYF. CDR3 DNA: TGTGCCAGCAGCCACCATCATGCCCAGTACTTC.